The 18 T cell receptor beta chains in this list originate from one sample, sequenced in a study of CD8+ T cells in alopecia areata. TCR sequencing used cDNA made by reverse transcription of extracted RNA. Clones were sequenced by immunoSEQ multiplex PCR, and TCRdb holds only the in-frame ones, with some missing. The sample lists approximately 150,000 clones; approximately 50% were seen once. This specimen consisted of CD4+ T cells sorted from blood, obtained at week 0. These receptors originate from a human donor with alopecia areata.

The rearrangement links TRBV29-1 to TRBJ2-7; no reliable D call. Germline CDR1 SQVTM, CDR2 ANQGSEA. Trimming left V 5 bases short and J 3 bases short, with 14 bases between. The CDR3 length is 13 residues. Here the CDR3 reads CSVRPTTNYEQYF. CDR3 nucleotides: TGCAGCGTTCGTCCAACAACGAACTACGAGCAGTACTTC.

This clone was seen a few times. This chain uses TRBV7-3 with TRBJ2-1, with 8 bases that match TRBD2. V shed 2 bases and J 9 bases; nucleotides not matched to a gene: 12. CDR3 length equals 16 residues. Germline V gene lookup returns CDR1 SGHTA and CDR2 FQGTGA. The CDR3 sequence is CASSLGRVTSGVEQFF. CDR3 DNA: TGTGCCAGCAGCTTAGGTAGGGTCACTAGCGGTGTTGAGCAGTTCTTC.

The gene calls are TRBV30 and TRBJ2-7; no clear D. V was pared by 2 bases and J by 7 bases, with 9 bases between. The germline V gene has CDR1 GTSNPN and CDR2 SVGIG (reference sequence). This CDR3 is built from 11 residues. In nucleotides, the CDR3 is TGTGCCTGGAGTACAACTTGGGAGCAGTACTTC. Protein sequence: CAWSTTWEQYF.

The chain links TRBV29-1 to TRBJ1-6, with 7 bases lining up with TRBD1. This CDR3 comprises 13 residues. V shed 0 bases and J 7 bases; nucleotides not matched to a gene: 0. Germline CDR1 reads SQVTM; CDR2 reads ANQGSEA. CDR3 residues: CSVEEDRNSPLHF. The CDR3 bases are TGCAGCGTTGAAGAGGACAGGAATTCACCCCTCCACTTT.

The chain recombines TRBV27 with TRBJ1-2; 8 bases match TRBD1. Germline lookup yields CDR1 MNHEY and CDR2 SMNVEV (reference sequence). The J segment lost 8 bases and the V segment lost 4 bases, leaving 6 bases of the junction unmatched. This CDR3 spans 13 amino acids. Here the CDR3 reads CASSSTGARGYTF. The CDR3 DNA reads TGTGCCAGCAGTTCGACAGGGGCGAGGGGCTACACCTTC.

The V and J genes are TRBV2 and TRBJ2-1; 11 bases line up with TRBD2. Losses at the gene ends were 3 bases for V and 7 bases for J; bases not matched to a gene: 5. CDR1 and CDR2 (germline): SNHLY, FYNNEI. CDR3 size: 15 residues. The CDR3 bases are TGTGCCAGCAGTGAGGGGTCTAGCGGGAGGAATGAGCAGTTCTTC. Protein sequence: CASSEGSSGRNEQFF.

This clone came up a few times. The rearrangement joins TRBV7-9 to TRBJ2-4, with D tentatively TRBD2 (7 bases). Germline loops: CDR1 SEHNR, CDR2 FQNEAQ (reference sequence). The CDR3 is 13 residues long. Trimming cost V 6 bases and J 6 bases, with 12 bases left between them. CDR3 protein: CASSYGGRNIQYF. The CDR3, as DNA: TGTGCCAGCAGTTACGGGGGGCGAAACATTCAGTACTTC.

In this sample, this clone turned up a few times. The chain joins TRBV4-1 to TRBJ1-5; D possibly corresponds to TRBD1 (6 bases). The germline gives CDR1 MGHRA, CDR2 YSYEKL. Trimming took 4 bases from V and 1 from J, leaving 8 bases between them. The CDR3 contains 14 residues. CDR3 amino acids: CASSRDRSNQPQHF. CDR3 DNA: TGCGCCAGCAGCCGTGACAGGAGCAATCAGCCCCAGCATTTT.

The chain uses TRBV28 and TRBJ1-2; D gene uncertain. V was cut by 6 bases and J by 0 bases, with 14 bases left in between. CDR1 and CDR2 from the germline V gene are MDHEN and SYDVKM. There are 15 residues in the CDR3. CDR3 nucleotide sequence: TGTGCCAGCAGGACCCCCTTGGAGTCTAACTATGGCTACACCTTC. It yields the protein CASRTPLESNYGYTF.

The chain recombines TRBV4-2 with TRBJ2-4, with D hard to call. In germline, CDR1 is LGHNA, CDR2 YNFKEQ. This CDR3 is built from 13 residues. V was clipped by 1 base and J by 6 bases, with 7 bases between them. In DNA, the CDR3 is TGTGCCAGCAGCCAAGGTTGGGGAAACATTCAGTACTTC. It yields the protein CASSQGWGNIQYF.

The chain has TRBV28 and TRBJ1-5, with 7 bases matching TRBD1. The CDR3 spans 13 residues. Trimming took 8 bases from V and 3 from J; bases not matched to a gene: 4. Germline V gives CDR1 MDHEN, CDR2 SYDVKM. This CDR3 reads CASDDRVNQPQHF. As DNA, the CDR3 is TGTGCCAGCGACGACAGGGTCAATCAGCCCCAGCATTTT.

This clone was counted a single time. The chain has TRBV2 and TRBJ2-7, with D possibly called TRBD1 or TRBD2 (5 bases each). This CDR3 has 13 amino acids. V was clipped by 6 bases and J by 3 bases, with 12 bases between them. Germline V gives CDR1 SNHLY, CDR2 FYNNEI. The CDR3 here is CASRGDGGYEQYF. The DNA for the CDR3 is TGTGCCAGCAGGGGGGACGGAGGCTACGAGCAGTACTTC. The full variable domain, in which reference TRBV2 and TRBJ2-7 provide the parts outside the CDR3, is EPEVTQTPSHQVTQMGQEVILRCVPISNHLYFYWYRQILGQKVEFLVSFYNNEISEKSEIFDDQFSVERPDGSNFTLKIRSTKLEDSAMYFCASRGDGGYEQYFGPGTRLTVT.

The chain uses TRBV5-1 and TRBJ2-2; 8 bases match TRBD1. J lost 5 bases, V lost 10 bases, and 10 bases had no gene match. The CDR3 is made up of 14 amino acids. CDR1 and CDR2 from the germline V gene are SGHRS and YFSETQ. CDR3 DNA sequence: TGCGCCTCCCGGGACAGGAGCACTACCGGGGAGCTGTTTTTT. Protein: CASRDRSTTGELFF.

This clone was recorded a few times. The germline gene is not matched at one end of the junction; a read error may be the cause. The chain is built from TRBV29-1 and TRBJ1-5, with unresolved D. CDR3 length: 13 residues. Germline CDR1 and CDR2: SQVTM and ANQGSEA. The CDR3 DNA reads TGCAGCGTTCAAGAGGCGTGGAATCAGCCCCAGCATTTT. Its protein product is CSVQEAWNQPQHF.

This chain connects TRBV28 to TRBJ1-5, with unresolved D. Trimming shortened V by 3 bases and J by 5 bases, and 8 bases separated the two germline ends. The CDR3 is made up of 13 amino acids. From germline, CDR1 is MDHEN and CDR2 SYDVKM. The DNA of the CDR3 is TGTGCCAGCAGTTTTAACCCGTATCAGCCCCAGCATTTT. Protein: CASSFNPYQPQHF.

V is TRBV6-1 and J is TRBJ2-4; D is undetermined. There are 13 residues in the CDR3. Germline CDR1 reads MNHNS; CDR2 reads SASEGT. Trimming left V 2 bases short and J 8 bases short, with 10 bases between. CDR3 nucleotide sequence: TGTGCCAGCAGTGAATACGTTGGGGACATTCAGTACTTC. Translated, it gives CASSEYVGDIQYF.

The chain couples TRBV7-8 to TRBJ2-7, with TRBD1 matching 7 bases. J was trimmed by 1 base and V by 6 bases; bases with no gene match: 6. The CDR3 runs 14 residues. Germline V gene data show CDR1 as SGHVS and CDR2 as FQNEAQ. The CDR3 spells CASRGKDRSYEQYF. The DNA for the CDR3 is TGTGCCAGCAGGGGGAAGGACAGGTCCTACGAGCAGTACTTC.

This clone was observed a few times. The CDR3 is CAWSVGQSTDTQYF. The CDR3 nucleotides read TGTGCCTGGAGCGTTGGACAGTCGACAGATACGCAGTATTTT. This chain connects TRBV30 to TRBJ2-3, with TRBD1 as a possible D gene (6 bases). Germline V gene sequence: CDR1 GTSNPN, CDR2 SVGIG (reference sequence). This CDR3 is built from 14 residues. V was cut by 3 bases and J by 3 bases, with 13 bases left in between.